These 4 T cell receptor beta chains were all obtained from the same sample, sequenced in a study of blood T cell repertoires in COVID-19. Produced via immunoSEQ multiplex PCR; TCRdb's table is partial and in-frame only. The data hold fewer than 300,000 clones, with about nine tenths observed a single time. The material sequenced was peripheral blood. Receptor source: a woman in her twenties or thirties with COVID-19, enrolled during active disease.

The DNA of the CDR3 is TGCGCCAGCAGCCAAGTTCCGACAGGGTTGAACACTGAAGCTTTCTTT. Its translation: CASSQVPTGLNTEAFF. The J gene is TRBJ1-1, the V gene TRBV4-1; TRBD1 matches at 7 bases. V trimming: 1 base; J trimming: 0 bases; junction bases outside the gene matches: 5. From germline, CDR1 is MGHRA and CDR2 YSYEKL. This CDR3 comprises 16 residues.

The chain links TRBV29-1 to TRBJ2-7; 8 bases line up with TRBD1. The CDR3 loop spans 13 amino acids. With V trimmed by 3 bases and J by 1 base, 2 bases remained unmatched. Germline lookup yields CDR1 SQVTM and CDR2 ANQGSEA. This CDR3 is CSVDTGGSYEQYF. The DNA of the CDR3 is TGCAGCGTTGATACAGGGGGTTCCTACGAGCAGTACTTC.

As DNA, the CDR3 is TGTGCCAGCACCTCGACTAGCGGAGCCTACGAGCAGTACTTC. Its translation is CASTSTSGAYEQYF. The V gene is TRBV7-8, the J gene TRBJ2-7; 9 bases match TRBD2. V gave up 7 bases and J gave up 2 bases; unmatched junction bases: 6. Germline loops: CDR1 SGHVS, CDR2 FQNEAQ. This CDR3 contains 14 residues.

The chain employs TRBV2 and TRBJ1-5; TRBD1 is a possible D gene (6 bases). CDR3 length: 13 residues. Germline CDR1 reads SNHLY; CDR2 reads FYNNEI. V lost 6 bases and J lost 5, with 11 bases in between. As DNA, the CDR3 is TGTGCCAGCAGAGCGTCAGGGGATCAGCCCCAGCATTTT. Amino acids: CASRASGDQPQHF.